Reported below is one TCR beta chain. The antigen is not known. The sample comes from a study of shared clonotypes between healthy human individuals. Study in general: Donors consisted of two women and a few men between 18 and 49.

Germline V CDR1 and CDR2: SQVTM, ANQGSEA. After removal of 5 bases from V and 2 bases from J, the junction contained 13 bases not matched to a gene. This CDR3 contains 16 residues. Researchers ran the assay at a deep level. The method was immunoSEQ multiplex PCR; TCRdb's version includes in-frame clones alone and lacks a portion of them. The profile shows more than 2,000,000 clones, 85% to 95% of them singletons. Study-wide points: The researchers took only blood, and tissue repertoires probably look different.

The sequenced sample was naive CD4+ T cells sorted from blood. Specified subset: CD45RA+ positively selected. This clonotype was obtained from a man aged 18 to 29 in good health. The chain recombines TRBV29-1 with TRBJ2-5, with 8 positions matching TRBD1. In nucleotides, the CDR3 is TGCAGCGTTTGGCAGGGGGCTACTACGTTTCAAGAGACCCAGTACTTC. This translates into CSVWQGATTFQETQYF.